The 23 T cell receptor beta chains presented below share a single source sample, sequenced in a study of OX40 agonist ivuxolimab in advanced cancers. The repertoire was sequenced with immunoSEQ multiplex PCR; TCRdb's copy has only in-frame clones and lacks some. The table lists about 60,000 clones, around nine tenths of them singletons. The input for sequencing was CD4+ or CD8+ T cells sorted from blood, taken in a trial of the OX40 agonist ivuxolimab. These receptors came from an adult with an advanced solid tumor such as melanoma, head and neck, liver or kidney cancer.

V is TRBV6-1 and J is TRBJ1-5, with 8 bases fitting TRBD1. Per germline, CDR1 MNHNS and CDR2 SASEGT. The CDR3 is 18 residues long. The J segment lost 0 bases and the V segment lost 4 bases, leaving 11 bases of the junction unmatched. CDR3 sequence: CASSVDGRGLDSNQPQHF. DNA for the CDR3: TGTGCCAGCAGTGTGGATGGCAGGGGGCTTGATAGCAATCAGCCCCAGCATTTT.

The chain links TRBV29-1 to TRBJ1-1; D remains ambiguous. Germline CDR1 SQVTM, CDR2 ANQGSEA. This CDR3 is 13 amino acids long. Deletions cut 5 bases from V and 2 bases from J, with 12 bases between. The CDR3 region is CSVNWQANTEAFF. CDR3 nucleotide sequence: TGCAGCGTTAATTGGCAGGCAAACACTGAAGCTTTCTTT.

The chain combines TRBV2 with TRBJ2-1, with D possibly being TRBD1 (5 bases). This CDR3 has 13 residues. Trimming removed 6 bases at V and 4 bases at J, with 10 bases between. Germline values: CDR1 SNHLY, CDR2 FYNNEI. The CDR3 sequence is CASSTGLYNEQFF. The CDR3 nucleotides are TGTGCCAGCAGCACAGGTCTTTACAATGAGCAGTTCTTC. Full variable domain (missing parts from reference TRBV2 and TRBJ2-1): EPEVTQTPSHQVTQMGQEVILRCVPISNHLYFYWYRQILGQKVEFLVSFYNNEISEKSEIFDDQFSVERPDGSNFTLKIRSTKLEDSAMYFCASSTGLYNEQFFGPGTRLTVL.

This chain joins TRBV6-1 and TRBJ1-3, with 7 nucleotides matching TRBD1. This CDR3 has 15 residues. CDR1 MNHNS and CDR2 SASEGT come from the germline V gene. V was pared by 0 bases and J by 4 bases, with 3 bases of the junction left unmatched. CDR3 sequence reads: CASSEATGPGNTIYF. The CDR3 DNA reads as TGTGCCAGCAGTGAAGCGACAGGGCCCGGAAACACCATATATTTT.

The chain employs TRBV30 and TRBJ1-5; D is unclear. This CDR3 is built from 14 residues. Germline assignment: CDR1 GTSNPN and CDR2 SVGIG (reference sequence). Trimming stripped 0 bases from V and 7 bases from J, with 13 bases between. The chain's CDR3 is CAWSVRGREQPQHF. CDR3 bases: TGTGCCTGGAGTGTACGGGGTCGGGAACAGCCCCAGCATTTT.

The chain links TRBV10-3 to TRBJ2-2; D may correspond to TRBD1 or TRBD2 (5 bases each). The ends were cut back, 6 bases at V and 6 bases at J, with 14 bases in the middle. CDR3 length: 14 residues. In germline, CDR1 is ENHRY, CDR2 SYGVKD. The CDR3: CAIRIGDRPGELFF. The CDR3 region has the DNA TGTGCCATCAGAATAGGGGACCGTCCCGGGGAGCTGTTTTTT.

The CDR3 region has the DNA TGTGCCAGCAGGACCGGGACAGAAGTTTATGGCTACACCTTC. Amino acid sequence: CASRTGTEVYGYTF. This sequence joins TRBV6-5 and TRBJ1-2; 7 bases are a match to TRBD1. Unmatched junction bases numbered 9, after V lost 6 bases and J lost 5 bases. This CDR3 spans 14 amino acids. Germline V gene sequence: CDR1 MNHEY, CDR2 SVGAGI.

The chain has TRBV15 and TRBJ2-1; either TRBD1 or TRBD2 may supply D (6 bases each). CDR3 size: 13 residues. Germline CDR1 reads LNHNV; CDR2 reads YYDKDF (reference sequence). V gave up 3 bases and J gave up 6 bases, with 9 bases separating them. CDR3 nucleotides: TGTGCCACCAGCAGGGGGGGCGGCAATGAGCAGTTCTTC. This gives the protein CATSRGGGNEQFF.

The rearrangement uses TRBV16 and TRBJ2-6; TRBD2 matches 7 bases. The CDR3 consists of 17 residues. The V segment lost 0 bases and the J segment 4 bases; nucleotides outside the gene matches: 6. Germline CDR1 reads KGHSY; CDR2 reads FQNENV. The CDR3 loop is CASSQSELAFGANVLTF. The CDR3 coding sequence is TGTGCCAGCAGCCAATCGGAACTAGCGTTCGGGGCCAACGTCCTGACTTTC.

This sequence joins TRBV28 and TRBJ1-1, with D maybe TRBD1 (5 bases). Germline V lookup: CDR1 MDHEN, CDR2 SYDVKM. V lost 3 bases and J 1 base, leaving 15 bases between the germline ends. The CDR3 has 16 residues. The CDR3 region has the DNA TGTGCCAGCAGTTTGACCCCCGGGGCCGGGAACACTGAAGCTTTCTTT. This codes for CASSLTPGAGNTEAFF. The whole variable domain, filled in from reference TRBV28 and TRBJ1-1, reads DVKVTQSSRYLVKRTGEKVFLECVQDMDHENMFWYRQDPGLGLRLIYFSYDVKMKEKGDIPEGYSVSREKKERFSLILESASTNQTSMYLCASSLTPGAGNTEAFFGQGTRLTVV.

This clone was observed a single time. This chain links TRBV2 with TRBJ1-5, with D uncertain. The CDR3 runs to 14 residues. Germline CDR1 SNHLY, CDR2 FYNNEI. Trimming stripped 6 bases from V and 1 base from J, with 10 bases between. This CDR3 is CASSPVGSNQPQHF. The DNA of the CDR3 is TGTGCCAGCAGCCCAGTAGGCAGCAATCAGCCCCAGCATTTT.

This chain connects TRBV10-2 to TRBJ2-3; TRBD1 is a possible D gene (7 bases). The CDR3 length is 14 residues. Germline V lookup: CDR1 WSHSY, CDR2 SAAADI. The V end lost 7 bases, the J end lost 3 bases, and 14 bases lay between the germline ends. This CDR3 reads CASTSRGETDTQYF. The CDR3 nucleotides read TGCGCCAGCACTTCCAGGGGGGAAACAGATACGCAGTATTTT.

The gene calls are TRBV18 and TRBJ1-1, with D perhaps matching TRBD1 (6 bases). This CDR3 comprises 13 residues. With 6 bases removed from V and 8 bases from J, the gap between germline ends came to 16 bases. CDR1 and CDR2 from the germline V gene are KGHSH and LQKENI. CDR3 in amino acids: CASSREPGQEAFF. The CDR3 nucleotides read TGTGCCAGCTCGCGCGAACCGGGACAAGAAGCTTTCTTT.

The chain is built from TRBV5-1 and TRBJ2-1, with a possible D match to TRBD1 (6 bases). Germline CDR1 reads SGHRS; CDR2 reads YFSETQ. V lost 5 bases, J lost 0 bases, and 15 bases lay in between. CDR3 length equals 16 residues. CDR3 loop: CASSMVGGYSYNEQFF. CDR3 sequence (DNA): TGCGCCAGCAGTATGGTAGGGGGATACTCCTACAATGAGCAGTTCTTC.

J is TRBJ2-1 and V is TRBV27; 8 nucleotides match TRBD2. V was pared by 6 bases and J by 6 bases, with 7 bases of the junction left unmatched. Germline CDR1 MNHEY, CDR2 SMNVEV (reference sequence). CDR3 size: 14 residues. Here the CDR3 reads CASRVAGKINEQFF. The CDR3 DNA reads TGTGCCAGCAGAGTAGCGGGAAAAATCAATGAGCAGTTCTTC.

V usage is TRBV13 and J usage is TRBJ2-1, with TRBD2 identical over 11 bases. Germline V gene sequence: CDR1 PRHDT, CDR2 FYEKMQ (reference sequence). V lost 7 bases, J lost 2 bases, and 4 bases stayed unmatched. The CDR3 is 15 amino acids. The CDR3 sequence: CASNQLAGAYNEQFF. The CDR3 nucleotides are TGTGCCAGCAACCAACTAGCGGGAGCCTACAATGAGCAGTTCTTC.

In this sample, this clone turned up a few times. The rearrangement uses TRBV7-7 and TRBJ2-5, with 9 bases matching TRBD1. The CDR3 is made up of 16 amino acids. CDR1 and CDR2 (germline): SSHAT, FNYEAQ (reference sequence). J was trimmed by 4 bases and V by 0 bases; bases with no gene match: 6. The CDR3 DNA reads TGTGCCAGCAGCTTAGCGGGGACAGGGAGGGGAGAGACCCAGTACTTC. This codes for CASSLAGTGRGETQYF. The full variable domain, its missing parts supplied by reference TRBV7-7 and TRBJ2-5, is GAGVSQSPRYKVTKRGQDVTLRCDPISSHATLYWYQQALGQGPEFLTYFNYEAQPDKSGLPSDRFSAERPEGSISTLTIQRTEQRDSAMYRCASSLAGTGRGETQYFGPGTRLLVL.

The rearrangement uses TRBV15 and TRBJ2-1, with D uncertain. V lost 1 base and J 2 bases, leaving 12 bases between the germline ends. Looked up from germline, CDR1 is LNHNV and CDR2 is YYDKDF (reference sequence). The CDR3 runs to 16 residues. The CDR3 reads CATSRAVGFTYNEQFF. CDR3 DNA sequence: TGTGCCACCAGCAGAGCTGTCGGGTTTACCTACAATGAGCAGTTCTTC.

For this clone: The germline gene is not matched at one end of the junction; a read error may be the cause. J is TRBJ1-2 and V is TRBV15, with 8 bases lining up with TRBD1. Germline lookup yields CDR1 LNHNV and CDR2 YYDKDF (reference sequence). The CDR3 is made up of 14 amino acids. CDR3 protein: CATEAGGRLSRLAF. The CDR3 region has the DNA TGTGCCACCGAGGCAGGGGGCCGTCTTTCAAGGTTGGCCTTC. The whole variable domain, filled in from reference TRBV15 and TRBJ1-2, reads DAMVIQNPRYQVTQFGKPVTLSCSQTLNHNVMYWYQQKSSQAPKLLFHYYDKDFNNEADTPDNFQSRRPNTSFCFLDIRSPGLGDTAMYLCATEAGGRLSRLAFGSGTRLTVV.

Worth noting for this clone: Relative to the germline gene, one junction end is altered; a read error may explain this. The CDR3 DNA reads as TGTGCTAGCAGCCCACGGGCCCCCTCGAACACCGGGGAGCTGTTTTTT. Protein: CASSPRAPSNTGELFF. The chain uses TRBV7-7 and TRBJ2-2; D unresolved. CDR1 is SSHAT, CDR2 FNYEAQ, per germline (reference sequence). The CDR3 is 16 amino acids.

The chain couples TRBV11-2 to TRBJ2-7; weak D call: TRBD2 (6 bases). From germline, CDR1 is SGHAT and CDR2 FQNNGV. Trimming shortened V by 5 bases and J by 0 bases, and 11 bases separated the two germline ends. CDR3 length equals 14 residues. CDR3 sequence (DNA): TGTGCCAGCAGCGGAGGGACTCACTCCTACGAGCAGTACTTC. It specifies CASSGGTHSYEQYF.

CDR3 bases: TGTGCCAGCAGCTTCGGGACGGGCCAAGAGACCCAGTACTTC. This codes for CASSFGTGQETQYF. The chain has TRBV7-2 and TRBJ2-5; possibly TRBD1 or TRBD2 for D (5 bases each). V was shortened by 3 bases and J by 1 base, with 9 bases between the two germline ends. Germline V lookup: CDR1 SGHTA, CDR2 FQGNSA. The CDR3 is 14 residues long.

The chain has TRBV5-6 and TRBJ2-5; D unclear. The CDR3 has 16 amino acids. The germline V and J ends were trimmed by 2 bases and 3 bases, with 17 bases remaining between them. CDR1 and CDR2 from the germline V gene are SGHDT and YYEEEE. CDR3 sequence reads: CASSFKPVWGKETQYF. The CDR3 DNA reads TGTGCCAGCAGCTTTAAGCCCGTTTGGGGAAAAGAGACCCAGTACTTC.